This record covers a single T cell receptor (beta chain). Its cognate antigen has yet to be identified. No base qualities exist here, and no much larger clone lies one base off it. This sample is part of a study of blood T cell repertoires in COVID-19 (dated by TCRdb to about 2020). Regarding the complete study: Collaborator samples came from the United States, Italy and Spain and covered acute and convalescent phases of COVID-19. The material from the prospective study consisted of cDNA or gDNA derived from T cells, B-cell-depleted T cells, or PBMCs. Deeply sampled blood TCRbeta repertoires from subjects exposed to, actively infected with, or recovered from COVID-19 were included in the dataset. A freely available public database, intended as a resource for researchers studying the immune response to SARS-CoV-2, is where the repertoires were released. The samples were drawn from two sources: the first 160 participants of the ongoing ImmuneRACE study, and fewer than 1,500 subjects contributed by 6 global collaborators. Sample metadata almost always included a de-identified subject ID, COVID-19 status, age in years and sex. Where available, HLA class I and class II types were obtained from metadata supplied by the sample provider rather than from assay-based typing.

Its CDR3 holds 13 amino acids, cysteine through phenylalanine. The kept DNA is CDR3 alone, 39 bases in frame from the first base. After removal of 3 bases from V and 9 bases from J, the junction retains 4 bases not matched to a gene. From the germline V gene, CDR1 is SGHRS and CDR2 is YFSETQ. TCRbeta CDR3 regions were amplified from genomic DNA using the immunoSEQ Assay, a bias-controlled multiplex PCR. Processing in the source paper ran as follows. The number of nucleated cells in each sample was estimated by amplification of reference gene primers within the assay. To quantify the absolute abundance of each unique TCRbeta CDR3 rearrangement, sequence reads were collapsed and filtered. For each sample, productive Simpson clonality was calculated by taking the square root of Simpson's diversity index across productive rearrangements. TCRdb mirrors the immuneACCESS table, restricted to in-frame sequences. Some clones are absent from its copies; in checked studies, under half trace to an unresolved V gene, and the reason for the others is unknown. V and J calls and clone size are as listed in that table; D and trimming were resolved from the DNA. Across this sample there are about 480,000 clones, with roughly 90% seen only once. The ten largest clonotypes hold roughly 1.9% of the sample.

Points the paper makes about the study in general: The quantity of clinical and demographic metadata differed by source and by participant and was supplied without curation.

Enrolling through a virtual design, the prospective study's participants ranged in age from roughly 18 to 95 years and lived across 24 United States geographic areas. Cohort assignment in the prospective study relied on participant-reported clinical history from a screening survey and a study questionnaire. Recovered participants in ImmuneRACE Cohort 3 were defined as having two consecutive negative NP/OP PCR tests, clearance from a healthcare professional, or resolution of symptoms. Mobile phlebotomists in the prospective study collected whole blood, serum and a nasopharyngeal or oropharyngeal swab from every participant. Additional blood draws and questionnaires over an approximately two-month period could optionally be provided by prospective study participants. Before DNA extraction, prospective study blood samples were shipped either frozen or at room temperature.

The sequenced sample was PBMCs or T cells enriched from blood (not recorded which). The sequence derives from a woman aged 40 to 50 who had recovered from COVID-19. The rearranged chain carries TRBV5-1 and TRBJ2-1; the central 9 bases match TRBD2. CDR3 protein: CASSSGLALEQFF. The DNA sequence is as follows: TGCGCCAGCAGCTCTGGACTAGCGCTTGAGCAGTTCTTC.